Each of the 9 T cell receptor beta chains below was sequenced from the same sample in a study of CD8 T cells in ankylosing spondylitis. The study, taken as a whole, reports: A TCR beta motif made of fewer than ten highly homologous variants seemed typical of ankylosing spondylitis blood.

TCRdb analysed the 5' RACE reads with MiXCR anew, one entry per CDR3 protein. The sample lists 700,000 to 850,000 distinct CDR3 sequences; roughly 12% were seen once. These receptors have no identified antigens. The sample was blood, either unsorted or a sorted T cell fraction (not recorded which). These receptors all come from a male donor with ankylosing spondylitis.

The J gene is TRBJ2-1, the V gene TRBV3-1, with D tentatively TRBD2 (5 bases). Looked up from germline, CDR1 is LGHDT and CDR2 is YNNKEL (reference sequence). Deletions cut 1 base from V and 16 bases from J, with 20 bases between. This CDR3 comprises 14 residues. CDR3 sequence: CASSQGSGGQRGFF. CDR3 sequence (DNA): TGTGCCAGCAGCCAAGGATCGGGCGGGCAAAGAGGATTCTTC.

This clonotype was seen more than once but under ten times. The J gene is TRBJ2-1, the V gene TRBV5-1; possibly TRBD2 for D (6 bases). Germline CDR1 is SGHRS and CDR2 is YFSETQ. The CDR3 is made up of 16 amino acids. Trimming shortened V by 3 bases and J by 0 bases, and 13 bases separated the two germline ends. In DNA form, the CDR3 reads TGCGCCAGCAGCTCCGGGACTCCTAACTCCTACAATGAGCAGTTCTTC. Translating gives CASSSGTPNSYNEQFF.

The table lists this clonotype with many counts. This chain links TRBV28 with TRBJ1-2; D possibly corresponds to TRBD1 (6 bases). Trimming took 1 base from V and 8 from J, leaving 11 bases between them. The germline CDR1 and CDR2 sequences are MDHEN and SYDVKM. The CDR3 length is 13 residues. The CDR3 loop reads CASSLFTGRGYTF. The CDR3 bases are TGTGCCAGCAGTTTATTTACAGGGAGGGGCTACACCTTC.

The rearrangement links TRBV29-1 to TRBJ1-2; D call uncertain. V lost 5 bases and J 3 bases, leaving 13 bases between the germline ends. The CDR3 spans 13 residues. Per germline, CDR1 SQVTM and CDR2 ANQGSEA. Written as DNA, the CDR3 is TGCAGCGTTAATCTATTGACTGACTATGGCTACACCTTC. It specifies CSVNLLTDYGYTF.

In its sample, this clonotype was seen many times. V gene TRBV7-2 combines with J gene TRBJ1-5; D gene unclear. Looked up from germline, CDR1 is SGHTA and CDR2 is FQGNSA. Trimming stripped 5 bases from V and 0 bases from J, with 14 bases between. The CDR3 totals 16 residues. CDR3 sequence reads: CASSPQSVYSNQPQHF. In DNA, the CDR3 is TGTGCCAGCAGCCCACAGTCAGTCTATAGCAATCAGCCCCAGCATTTT. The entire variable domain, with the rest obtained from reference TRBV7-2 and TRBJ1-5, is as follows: GAGVSQSPSNKVTEKGKDVELRCDPISGHTALYWYRQSLGQGLEFLIYFQGNSAPDKSGLPSDRFSAERTGGSVSTLTIQRTQQEDSAVYLCASSPQSVYSNQPQHFGDGTRLSIL.

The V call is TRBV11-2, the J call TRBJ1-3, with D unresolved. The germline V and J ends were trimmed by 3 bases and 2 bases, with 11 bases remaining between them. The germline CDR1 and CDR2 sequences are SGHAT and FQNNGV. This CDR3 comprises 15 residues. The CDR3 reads CASSFPDGTGNTIYF. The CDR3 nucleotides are TGTGCCAGCAGCTTTCCGGACGGGACTGGAAACACCATATATTTT.

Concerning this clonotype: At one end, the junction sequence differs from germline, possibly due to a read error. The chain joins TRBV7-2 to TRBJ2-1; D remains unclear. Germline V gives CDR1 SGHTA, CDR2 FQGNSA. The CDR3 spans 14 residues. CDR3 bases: TGTGCCTGCAGCTTCATACAGAATTACAATGAGCAGTTCTTC. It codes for CACSFIQNYNEQFF.

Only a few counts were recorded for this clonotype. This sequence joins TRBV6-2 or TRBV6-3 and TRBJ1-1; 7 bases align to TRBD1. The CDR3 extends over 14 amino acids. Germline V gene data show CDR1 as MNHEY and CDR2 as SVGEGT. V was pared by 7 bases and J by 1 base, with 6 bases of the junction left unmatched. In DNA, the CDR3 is TGTGCCAGCACAACTAGGACAGGGAACACTGAAGCTTTCTTT. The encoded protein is CASTTRTGNTEAFF.

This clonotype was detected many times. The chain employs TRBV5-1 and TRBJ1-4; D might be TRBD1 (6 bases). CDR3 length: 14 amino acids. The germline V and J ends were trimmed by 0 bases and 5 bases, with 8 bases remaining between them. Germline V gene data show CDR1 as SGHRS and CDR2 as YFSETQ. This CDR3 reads CASSLGQGNEKLFF. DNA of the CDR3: TGCGCCAGCAGCTTGGGGCAGGGGAATGAAAAACTGTTTTTT. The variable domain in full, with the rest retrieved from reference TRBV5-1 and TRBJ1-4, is KAGVTQTPRYLIKTRGQQVTLSCSPISGHRSVSWYQQTPGQGLQFLFEYFSETQRNKGNFPGRFSGRQFSNSRSEMNVSTLELGDSALYLCASSLGQGNEKLFFGSGTQLSVL.